These 29 T cell receptor beta chains came from one sample sequenced in a study of blood T cell repertoires in COVID-19. The assay was immunoSEQ multiplex PCR, and TCRdb's table has in-frame clones only and misses some. The sample comprises fewer than 250,000 clones, 80% to 90% of which are singletons, and around 4% rests with the top ten. Input material: peripheral blood. The origin of the receptors is a man aged 45-65 years with acute or convalescent COVID-19.

The CDR3 DNA reads TGTGCCAGCAGTGAAGCGCCGCCGGGACAGGGGAAAGGAGGTGAAAAACTGTTTTTT. Amino acid sequence: CASSEAPPGQGKGGEKLFF. This chain uses TRBV2 with TRBJ1-4, with 10 bases matching TRBD1. Germline CDR1 reads SNHLY; CDR2 reads FYNNEI. The CDR3 consists of 19 residues. J was trimmed by 7 bases and V by 0 bases; bases with no gene match: 14.

The J gene is TRBJ2-2, the V gene TRBV11-3; 11 bases align to TRBD2. Per the germline V gene, CDR1 is SGHNT and CDR2 is YENEEA. The CDR3 has 15 amino acids. Trimming took 5 bases from V and 7 from J; bases not matched to a gene: 6. In DNA, the CDR3 is TGTGCCAGCAGCAAGACTAGCGGGATAGACGGGGAGCTGTTTTTT. Its translation: CASSKTSGIDGELFF.

This chain joins TRBV28 and TRBJ2-2; possible D gene TRBD1, 6 bases. Germline CDR1 is MDHEN and CDR2 is SYDVKM. The V gene lost 4 bases and the J gene lost 1 base, with 13 bases spanning the gap. This CDR3 is 16 amino acids long. CDR3 residues: CASSSPYRENTGELFF. The CDR3 region has the DNA TGTGCCAGCAGTTCCCCTTACAGGGAGAACACCGGGGAGCTGTTTTTT.

This clone was seen a handful of times. The chain links TRBV19 to TRBJ2-6; 9 bases agree with TRBD1. The germline V gene has CDR1 LNHDA and CDR2 SQIVND (reference sequence). This CDR3 has 16 residues. J gave up 1 base and V 7 bases, and 5 bases lay outside the gene matches. The CDR3 sequence is CASTGQGKSGANVLTF. CDR3 in DNA: TGTGCCAGTACGGGACAGGGAAAGTCTGGGGCCAACGTCCTGACTTTC.

This clone came up many times. The rearrangement links TRBV13 to TRBJ2-7; tentative D call: TRBD1 (7 bases). Germline CDR1 is PRHDT and CDR2 is FYEKMQ (reference sequence). V was shortened by 2 bases and J by 4 bases, with 12 bases between the two germline ends. This CDR3 comprises 14 residues. CDR3 region: CASSLWSGGYEQYF. The CDR3 coding sequence is TGTGCCAGCAGCTTATGGTCAGGGGGGTACGAGCAGTACTTC.

Regarding this clone: The same CDR3 can be traced to other DNA sequences in this sample. The chain joins TRBV18 to TRBJ2-7; the match to TRBD1 covers 7 bases. The length of the CDR3 is 14 residues. Germline V CDR1 and CDR2: KGHSH, LQKENI. Trimming cost V 3 bases and J 2 bases; bases outside gene matches: 4. Here the CDR3 DNA reads TGTGCCAGCTCACCGACAGGGACAGCCTACGAGCAGTACTTC. Its protein is CASSPTGTAYEQYF.

This rearrangement joins TRBV7-3 to TRBJ2-2; tentatively, D is TRBD1 (5 bases). The V and J ends lost 2 bases and 3 bases respectively, with 13 bases between them. The CDR3 consists of 16 residues. Germline V gives CDR1 SGHTA, CDR2 FQGTGA. The CDR3 coding sequence is TGTGCCAGCAGCTTAGTGGGGCGGACGGACACCGGGGAGCTGTTTTTT. Its protein is CASSLVGRTDTGELFF.

The V call is TRBV5-1, the J call TRBJ2-1; 8 nucleotides agree with TRBD2. The ends lost 0 bases at V and 8 bases at J; junction bases unmatched: 10. The germline CDR1 and CDR2 sequences are SGHRS and YFSETQ. CDR3 length: 16 amino acids. For the CDR3, the DNA is TGCGCCAGCAGCTTGGCTGCCGGGGGGGCCGTCGATGAGCAGTTCTTC. This sequence encodes CASSLAAGGAVDEQFF.

This clone has just a few counts. The gene calls are TRBV4-1 and TRBJ2-7; TRBD1 might be the D (5 bases). Germline V gene lookup returns CDR1 MGHRA and CDR2 YSYEKL. The CDR3 is 15 residues long. Trimming removed 5 bases at V and 3 bases at J, with 17 bases between. CDR3 amino acids: CASSGQAQGGYEQYF. CDR3 in DNA: TGCGCCAGCAGCGGTCAGGCCCAGGGTGGCTACGAGCAGTACTTC.

This clone was recorded only once. CDR3 sequence: CASSGTGDGAEQFF. In nucleotides, the CDR3 is TGTGCCAGCAGTGGGACAGGGGATGGTGCTGAGCAGTTCTTC. The chain has TRBV21-1 and TRBJ2-1; the listed D gene, TRBD1, was not tested against the DNA. TRBV21-1 is termed a pseudogene. The CDR3 runs to 14 residues.

The chain carries TRBV13 and TRBJ1-1, with D possibly TRBD1 on 6 matching bases. CDR3 length: 15 amino acids. Germline V gene lookup returns CDR1 PRHDT and CDR2 FYEKMQ (reference sequence). Deletions cut 2 bases from V and 1 base from J, with 11 bases between. CDR3 in DNA: TGTGCCAGCAGCTTAAGGGGGTTTGAGAACACTGAAGCTTTCTTT. The encoded protein is CASSLRGFENTEAFF.

The rearrangement joins TRBV19 to TRBJ1-5; 7 bases line up with TRBD1. This CDR3 is built from 17 residues. J gave up 4 bases and V 5 bases, and 14 bases lay outside the gene matches. Per germline, CDR1 LNHDA and CDR2 SQIVND (reference sequence). The CDR3 protein is CASSVSGTANPNQPQHF. DNA for the CDR3: TGTGCCAGTAGTGTCTCCGGGACAGCAAACCCTAATCAGCCCCAGCATTTT.

The V call is TRBV4-2, the J call TRBJ1-4; no reliable D call. The CDR3 is 15 residues long. CDR1 is LGHNA and CDR2 is YNFKEQ in the germline V gene. Trimming took 1 base from V and 7 from J, leaving 13 bases between them. CDR3 amino acids: CASSQGPGLIEKLFF. The CDR3 region has the DNA TGTGCCAGCAGCCAAGGTCCCGGGTTGATTGAAAAACTGTTTTTT.

The gene calls are TRBV3-1 (or the pseudogene TRBV3-2) and TRBJ2-3; 14 nucleotides align to TRBD2. The CDR3 sequence is 21 residues long. Trimming at V came to 2 bases and at J to 0 bases, leaving 13 bases not matched to a gene. Germline V gene lookup returns CDR1 LGHDT and CDR2 YNNKEL (reference sequence). DNA for the CDR3: TGTGCCAGCAGCCAAACCCCGGGACTAGCGGGAGAGGGGGCTAGCACAGATACGCAGTATTTT. Translated: CASSQTPGLAGEGASTDTQYF.

The chain recombines TRBV4-2 with TRBJ1-1; D is undetermined. There are 16 residues in the CDR3. V lost 1 base to trimming and J lost 4 bases, with 16 bases between them. Per germline, CDR1 LGHNA and CDR2 YNFKEQ. The CDR3 sequence is CASSQAGLEGVTEAFF. The CDR3 coding sequence is TGTGCCAGCAGCCAAGCCGGGCTAGAGGGTGTCACTGAAGCTTTCTTT.

The chain joins TRBV4-1 to TRBJ2-2; TRBD2 matches at 8 bases. V was pared by 5 bases and J by 1 base, with 3 bases of the junction left unmatched. The CDR3 length is 15 residues. Per germline, CDR1 MGHRA and CDR2 YSYEKL. CDR3 sequence: CASSYSGVNTGELFF. The CDR3 coding sequence is TGCGCCAGCAGCTATAGCGGGGTGAACACCGGGGAGCTGTTTTTT.

CDR3 residues: CASSFGESGNTIYF. The CDR3 DNA follows: TGTGCCAGCAGCTTTGGGGAGTCGGGAAACACCATATATTTT. This chain uses TRBV7-9 with TRBJ1-3; D is unclear. Per the germline V gene, CDR1 is SEHNR and CDR2 is FQNEAQ (reference sequence). The CDR3 runs 14 residues. V was cut by 3 bases and J by 4 bases, with 10 bases left in between.

The rearrangement links TRBV30 to TRBJ1-2; D possibly corresponds to TRBD1 (6 bases). The CDR3 totals 15 residues. The V and J ends lost 2 bases and 7 bases respectively, with 20 bases between them. Germline V gene lookup returns CDR1 GTSNPN and CDR2 SVGIG (reference sequence). The CDR3 here is CAWSILQQGLAGYTF. The DNA of the CDR3 is TGTGCCTGGAGTATTCTTCAACAGGGCCTGGCTGGCTACACCTTC.

Details on this clone: Distinct nucleotide sequences in the sample also encode this CDR3. The gene calls are TRBV7-3 and TRBJ1-2; tentative D call: TRBD1 (5 bases). This CDR3 comprises 13 residues. Germline V gene sequence: CDR1 SGHTA, CDR2 FQGTGA. V dropped 6 bases and J dropped 1 base, with 9 bases sitting between them. The DNA for the CDR3 is TGTGCCAGCAGTCCTGACAGTAACTATGGCTACACCTTC. Translating it yields CASSPDSNYGYTF.

In this sample, this clone turned up once. This chain uses TRBV9 with TRBJ2-2; 9 bases agree with TRBD1. V lost 4 bases to trimming and J lost 5 bases; unmatched junction nucleotides: 15. Germline V gene lookup returns CDR1 SGDLS and CDR2 YYNGEE. The CDR3 covers 18 residues. The CDR3 spells CASSLRTGDPSWTGELFF. The DNA for the CDR3 is TGTGCCAGCAGCCTGAGGACAGGGGACCCCTCGTGGACCGGGGAGCTGTTTTTT.

This clone was picked up one time. V usage is TRBV6-4 and J usage is TRBJ2-2; 7 bases are a match to TRBD2. Germline values: CDR1 MRHNA, CDR2 SNTAGT. V lost 6 bases, J lost 4 bases, and 5 bases stayed unmatched. This CDR3 is built from 14 residues. The CDR3 coding sequence is TGTGCCAGCAGAGAGCGGGACTTCACCGGGGAGCTGTTTTTT. Amino acids: CASRERDFTGELFF.

This chain uses TRBV28 with TRBJ2-3; a possible D gene is TRBD2 (6 bases). The CDR3 contains 15 residues. Looked up from germline, CDR1 is MDHEN and CDR2 is SYDVKM. The V end lost 5 bases, the J end lost 2 bases, and 14 bases lay between the germline ends. In DNA, the CDR3 is TGTGCCAGCAGTCCCTCTAGCGCACTCACAGATACGCAGTATTTT. Its protein is CASSPSSALTDTQYF.

The chain employs TRBV20-1 and TRBJ1-2, with no clear D. Trimming took 4 bases from V and 6 from J, leaving 6 bases between them. Germline CDR1 DFQATT, CDR2 SNEGSKA (reference sequence). The CDR3 length is 10 residues. CDR3 sequence: CSANRNGYTF. The CDR3 nucleotides read TGCAGTGCTAACAGAAATGGCTACACCTTC.

In this sample, this clone turned up a few times. This chain uses TRBV7-3 with TRBJ2-7, with 8 nucleotides matching TRBD1. V lost 5 bases and J lost 0; bases outside the gene matches: 3. Germline V gene lookup returns CDR1 SGHTA and CDR2 FQGTGA. CDR3 size: 14 residues. CDR3 sequence (DNA): TGTGCCAGCAGCCCACAGGGGGGCTCCTACGAGCAGTACTTC. It encodes CASSPQGGSYEQYF.

This chain uses TRBV10-3 with TRBJ1-4, with 10 nucleotides matching TRBD1. The CDR3 is 16 amino acids. Trimming cost V 0 bases and J 10 bases; bases outside gene matches: 8. Germline-derived CDR1 and CDR2 are ENHRY and SYGVKD. The chain's CDR3 is CAISESRQGAGGKLFF. In nucleotides, the CDR3 is TGTGCCATCAGTGAGTCACGACAGGGGGCTGGTGGAAAACTGTTTTTT.

The chain carries TRBV19 and TRBJ2-1; TRBD1 agrees at 8 bases. The ends lost 5 bases at V and 4 bases at J; junction bases unmatched: 7. Germline assignment: CDR1 LNHDA and CDR2 SQIVND (reference sequence). This CDR3 contains 15 residues. The CDR3 DNA is TGTGCCAGTAGTGTGAGGGGGACAGGATACAATGAGCAGTTCTTC. This encodes CASSVRGTGYNEQFF.

This chain uses TRBV7-9 with TRBJ1-5; a weak D match, TRBD1 (6 bases). Germline CDR1 is SEHNR and CDR2 is FQNEAQ (reference sequence). The CDR3 loop spans 14 amino acids. Trimming took 7 bases from V and 2 from J, leaving 12 bases between them. This CDR3 is CASTREGGNQPQHF. Written as DNA, the CDR3 is TGTGCCAGCACCAGAGAGGGGGGCAATCAGCCCCAGCATTTT. The complete variable domain, with remaining parts taken from reference TRBV7-9 and TRBJ1-5, reads DTGVSQNPRHKITKRGQNVTFRCDPISEHNRLYWYRQTLGQGPEFLTYFQNEAQLEKSRLLSDRFSAERPKGSFSTLEIQRTEQGDSAMYLCASTREGGNQPQHFGDGTRLSIL.

The chain couples TRBV19 to TRBJ2-1, with D maybe TRBD1 (5 bases). Trimming removed 5 bases from V and 9 bases from J, with 20 bases in between. CDR3 size: 15 residues. CDR1 and CDR2 (germline): LNHDA, SQIVND (reference sequence). CDR3 in amino acids: CASSRAITGITEQFF. The CDR3 bases are TGTGCCAGTAGTCGAGCCATAACAGGTATTACTGAGCAGTTCTTC.

This clone was seen just once. Here the CDR3 reads CARSLGETGPKGYQPQHF. The CDR3 DNA is TGTGCCAGAAGCTTGGGAGAGACAGGTCCCAAAGGGTATCAGCCCCAGCATTTT. The rearrangement joins TRBV5-3 to TRBJ1-5, with D possibly being TRBD1 (6 bases). TRBV5-3 is labeled an ORF, and its function is uncertain. Trimming took 0 bases from V and 5 from J, leaving 21 bases between them. There are 18 residues in the CDR3.